Shown below are 17 T cell receptor beta chains from a single sample sequenced in a study of shared clonotypes between healthy human individuals. Sequencing used immunoSEQ multiplex PCR; TCRdb keeps in-frame clones, though not all of them. The table lists hundreds of thousands of clones, about 76% of them singletons. The sample comprised PBMCs. Receptors originate from a woman aged 35 to 49 in good health. Some clones in this sample may be carry-over from other donors' samples.

This sequence joins TRBV28 and TRBJ2-7; D unresolved. Germline V gene lookup returns CDR1 MDHEN and CDR2 SYDVKM. The CDR3 covers 11 residues. V lost 5 bases and J lost 2, with 4 bases in between. This CDR3 is CASSQPYEQYF. DNA for the CDR3: TGTGCCAGCAGTCAACCCTACGAGCAGTACTTC. Complete variable domain (other parts from reference TRBV28 and TRBJ2-7): DVKVTQSSRYLVKRTGEKVFLECVQDMDHENMFWYRQDPGLGLRLIYFSYDVKMKEKGDIPEGYSVSREKKERFSLILESASTNQTSMYLCASSQPYEQYFGPGTRLTVT.

The chain has TRBV5-6 and TRBJ2-5, with 9 bases that match TRBD1. Germline lookup yields CDR1 SGHDT and CDR2 YYEEEE. CDR3 length: 15 residues. Germline trimming cut 7 bases from V and 4 bases from J; bases unmatched to any gene: 11. CDR3 sequence reads: CASGNLQGARETQYF. The DNA for the CDR3 is TGTGCCAGCGGGAACCTACAGGGGGCCCGAGAGACCCAGTACTTC.

This chain connects TRBV27 to TRBJ2-4; D gene unclear. Germline V gene lookup returns CDR1 MNHEY and CDR2 SMNVEV (reference sequence). CDR3 size: 15 residues. V was trimmed by 4 bases and J by 0 bases, leaving 10 bases between them. In nucleotides, the CDR3 is TGTGCCAGCAGTTCGCCGCAGCGAGCCAAAAACATTCAGTACTTC. Translated, it gives CASSSPQRAKNIQYF.

V gene TRBV7-7 combines with J gene TRBJ2-7; weak D call: TRBD1 (6 bases). The germline V gene encodes CDR1 SSHAT and CDR2 FNYEAQ (reference sequence). V lost 2 bases, J lost 5 bases, and 10 bases lay in between. The CDR3 loop spans 13 amino acids. The DNA of the CDR3 is TGTGCCAGCAGCTTATCATGGACAGACGAGCAGTACTTC. It yields the protein CASSLSWTDEQYF. Together with reference TRBV7-7 and TRBJ2-7, the CDR3 gives the full variable domain: GAGVSQSPRYKVTKRGQDVTLRCDPISSHATLYWYQQALGQGPEFLTYFNYEAQPDKSGLPSDRFSAERPEGSISTLTIQRTEQRDSAMYRCASSLSWTDEQYFGPGTRLTVT.

The rearrangement links TRBV27 to TRBJ2-5; D is perhaps TRBD1 (5 bases). There are 16 residues in the CDR3. Deletions cut 0 bases from V and 4 bases from J, with 15 bases between. Germline V CDR1 and CDR2: MNHEY, SMNVEV (reference sequence). CDR3 sequence: CASSLSQGFPGETQYF. CDR3 DNA: TGTGCCAGCAGTTTATCGCAGGGCTTCCCGGGAGAGACCCAGTACTTC.

V is TRBV7-7 and J is TRBJ2-1, with D perhaps being TRBD1 or TRBD2 (5 bases each). CDR3 size: 14 residues. Deletions cut 5 bases from V and 9 bases from J, with 17 bases between. Germline V CDR1 and CDR2: SSHAT, FNYEAQ (reference sequence). CDR3 DNA: TGTGCCAGCAGCCCCAACTTAGGGACCGGTGAGCAGTTCTTC. The encoded protein is CASSPNLGTGEQFF.

This chain connects TRBV6-1 to TRBJ2-1; possibly TRBD1 for D (5 bases). Looked up from germline, CDR1 is MNHNS and CDR2 is SASEGT. This CDR3 contains 15 residues. Trimming took off 6 bases at V and 1 base at J, with 13 bases between the two ends. The CDR3 sequence is CASRAVKGSYNEQFF. For the CDR3, the DNA is TGTGCCAGCAGGGCCGTGAAGGGGTCCTACAATGAGCAGTTCTTC.

The chain joins TRBV7-7 to TRBJ1-2, with 9 bases lining up with TRBD1. Looked up from germline, CDR1 is SSHAT and CDR2 is FNYEAQ (reference sequence). This CDR3 spans 14 amino acids. The trim removed 4 bases at V and 8 bases at J, leaving 8 bases unmatched. CDR3 DNA: TGTGCCAGCAGCTGGGGACAGGGTGGAGACGGCTACACCTTC. As protein: CASSWGQGGDGYTF. Looking up the rest from reference TRBV7-7 and TRBJ1-2 gives the full variable domain: GAGVSQSPRYKVTKRGQDVTLRCDPISSHATLYWYQQALGQGPEFLTYFNYEAQPDKSGLPSDRFSAERPEGSISTLTIQRTEQRDSAMYRCASSWGQGGDGYTFGSGTRLTVV.

The chain combines TRBV30 with TRBJ1-1; no definite D call. Germline V gene data show CDR1 as GTSNPN and CDR2 as SVGIG (reference sequence). Trimming took off 0 bases at V and 1 base at J, with 6 bases between the two ends. The CDR3 has 13 residues. CDR3 coding DNA: TGTGCCTGGAGTGTATTCGCGAACACTGAAGCTTTCTTT. Translated, it gives CAWSVFANTEAFF.

The chain combines TRBV2 with TRBJ2-5; the D gene could be TRBD1 or TRBD2 (6 bases each). The CDR3 loop spans 14 amino acids. The V end was cut by 6 bases, the J end by 5 bases, with 16 bases between. Germline CDR1 reads SNHLY; CDR2 reads FYNNEI. The CDR3 DNA reads TGTGCCAGCAGAACAGGGAGGTCCCGGGAGACCCAGTACTTC. As protein: CASRTGRSRETQYF. Variable domain in full (rest from reference TRBV2 and TRBJ2-5): EPEVTQTPSHQVTQMGQEVILRCVPISNHLYFYWYRQILGQKVEFLVSFYNNEISEKSEIFDDQFSVERPDGSNFTLKIRSTKLEDSAMYFCASRTGRSRETQYFGPGTRLLVL.

This clone was counted many times. V gene TRBV11-2 combines with J gene TRBJ1-1; perhaps TRBD1 as D (5 bases). Trimming took off 4 bases at V and 5 bases at J, with 11 bases between the two ends. Germline values: CDR1 SGHAT, CDR2 FQNNGV. The CDR3 runs 13 residues. CDR3 coding DNA: TGTGCCAGCAGCTACGGGGCGGCTACTGAAGCTTTCTTT. Translated, it gives CASSYGAATEAFF.

This chain connects TRBV27 to TRBJ2-2, with D possibly matching TRBD2 (6 bases). Germline CDR1 is MNHEY and CDR2 is SMNVEV (reference sequence). CDR3 size: 14 residues. V was shortened by 4 bases and J by 5 bases, with 11 bases between the two germline ends. DNA of the CDR3: TGTGCCAGCAGTTCCCGTGGAGGGACCGGGGAGCTGTTTTTT. This codes for CASSSRGGTGELFF.

The gene calls are TRBV5-4 and TRBJ2-7; D is perhaps TRBD2 (6 bases). The CDR3 runs 16 residues. Germline V gives CDR1 SGHNT, CDR2 YYREEE (reference sequence). The V end lost 4 bases, the J end lost 6 bases, and 23 bases lay between the germline ends. The CDR3 here is CASSLTAAVGGSEQYF. CDR3 coding DNA: TGTGCCAGCAGCCTAACAGCCGCGGTGGGGGGAAGCGAGCAGTACTTC.

The J gene is TRBJ1-2, the V gene TRBV20-1, with a tentative D call TRBD1 (5 bases). Germline V CDR1 and CDR2: DFQATT, SNEGSKA (reference sequence). The CDR3 totals 11 residues. The germline V and J ends were trimmed by 6 bases and 7 bases, with 12 bases remaining between them. Here the CDR3 DNA reads TGCAGTGCCCAGGGTCCGGGTGGCTACACCTTC. Its translation: CSAQGPGGYTF.

Here the CDR3 DNA reads TGTGCTAGTGGCTTTGGGGCTTGGGAAGGCACTGAAGCTTTCTTT. This gives the protein CASGFGAWEGTEAFF. V is TRBV12-5 and J is TRBJ1-1, with D possibly being TRBD1 (5 bases). Germline CDR1 reads LGHNT; CDR2 reads FRNRAP. V was pared by 6 bases and J by 4 bases, with 18 bases between. This CDR3 spans 15 amino acids. Based on the CDR3 plus reference TRBV12-5 and TRBJ1-1, the full variable domain is DARVTQTPRHKVTEMGQEVTMRCQPILGHNTVFWYRQTMMQGLELLAYFRNRAPLDDSGMPKDRFSAEMPDATLATLKIQPSEPRDSAVYFCASGFGAWEGTEAFFGQGTRLTVV.

In its sample, this clone was seen a few times. The chain carries TRBV4-3 and TRBJ2-3; 11 nucleotides align to TRBD2. With V trimmed by 1 base and J by 4 bases, 7 bases remained unmatched. This CDR3 is built from 17 residues. Germline assignment: CDR1 LGHNA and CDR2 YSLEER. For the CDR3, the DNA is TGCGCCAGCAGCCAAGGAAAAGGACTAGCGGGCGCAGATACGCAGTATTTT. This gives the protein CASSQGKGLAGADTQYF.

The CDR3 DNA reads TGTGCCAGCAGCTTACAGCAGAACACTGAAGCTTTCTTT. Translated: CASSLQQNTEAFF. The chain couples TRBV7-9 to TRBJ1-1; D not resolved. Trimming pared 2 bases from V and 1 base from J, leaving 5 bases between. The germline CDR1 and CDR2 sequences are SEHNR and FQNEAQ (reference sequence). This CDR3 is built from 13 residues.